This TCR beta chain was captured by sequencing in a study of shared clonotypes between healthy human individuals. Study summary: The composition of the donors was a couple of women and a few men aged 18 to 49.

Trimming shortened V by 0 bases and J by 5 bases, and 7 bases separated the two germline ends. The CDR3 extends over 13 amino acids. Germline-derived CDR1 and CDR2 are ENHRY and SYGVKD. Of note for this clone: What it recognizes is unknown. The sample contains more than one DNA sequence encoding this CDR3.

General study findings and limits: Sampling used blood alone; tissue repertoires probably differ.

Profiled with immunoSEQ multiplex PCR; TCRdb holds only in-frame clones, not every one. The table records some 2 million clones, 85% to 95% of them present only once. Sequencing was performed on naive CD4+ T cells sorted from blood. Subset here: CD45RA+ positively selected. The rearrangement uses TRBV10-3 and TRBJ2-5; D not certain. The clonotype originates from a young man in good health. CDR3 residues: CAISESAPETQYF. CDR3 DNA sequence: TGTGCCATCAGTGAGTCGGCGCCCGAGACCCAGTACTTC.